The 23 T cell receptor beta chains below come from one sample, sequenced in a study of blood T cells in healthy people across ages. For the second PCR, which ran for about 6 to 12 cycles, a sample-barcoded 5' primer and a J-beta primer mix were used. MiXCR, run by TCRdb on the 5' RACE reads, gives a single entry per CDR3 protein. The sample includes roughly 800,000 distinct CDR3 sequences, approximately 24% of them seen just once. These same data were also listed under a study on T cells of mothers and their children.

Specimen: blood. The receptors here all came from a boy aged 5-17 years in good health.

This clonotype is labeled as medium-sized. CDR3 sequence (DNA): TGTGCCAGCAGTTTGTGGAGCAATCAGCCCCAGCATTTT. Translation: CASSLWSNQPQHF. The V gene is TRBV27, the J gene TRBJ1-5, with D unclear. This CDR3 comprises 13 residues. The germline gives CDR1 MNHEY, CDR2 SMNVEV (reference sequence). Between the trimmed V and J ends, which lost 3 bases and 1 base, there was a span of 4 bases.

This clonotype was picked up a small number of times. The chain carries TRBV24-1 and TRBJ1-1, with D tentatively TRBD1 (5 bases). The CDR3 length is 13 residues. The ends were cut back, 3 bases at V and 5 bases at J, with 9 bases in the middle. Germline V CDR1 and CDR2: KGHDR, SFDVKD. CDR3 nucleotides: TGTGCCACCAGTGATCGCGGGGGAACTGAAGCTTTCTTT. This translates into CATSDRGGTEAFF.

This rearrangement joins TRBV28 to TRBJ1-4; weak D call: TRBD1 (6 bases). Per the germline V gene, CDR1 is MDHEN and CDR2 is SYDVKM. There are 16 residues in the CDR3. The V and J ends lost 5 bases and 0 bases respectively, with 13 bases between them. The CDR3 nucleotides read TGTGCCAGCAGTAGGACCAGGGGCTCAACTAATGAAAAACTGTTTTTT. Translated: CASSRTRGSTNEKLFF.

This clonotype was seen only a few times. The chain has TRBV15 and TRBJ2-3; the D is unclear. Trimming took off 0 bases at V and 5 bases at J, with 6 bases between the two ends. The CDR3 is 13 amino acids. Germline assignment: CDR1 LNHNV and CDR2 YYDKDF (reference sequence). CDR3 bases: TGTGCCACCAGCAGAGATTGGGGAGATACGCAGTATTTT. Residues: CATSRDWGDTQYF.

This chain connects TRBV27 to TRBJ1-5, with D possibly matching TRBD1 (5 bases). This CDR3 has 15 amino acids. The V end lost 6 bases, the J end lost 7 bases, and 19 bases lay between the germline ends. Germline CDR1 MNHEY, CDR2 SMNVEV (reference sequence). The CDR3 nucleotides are TGTGCCAGCAGATCACTTGGGGGGGTGAGGCAGCCCCAGCATTTT. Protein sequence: CASRSLGGVRQPQHF.

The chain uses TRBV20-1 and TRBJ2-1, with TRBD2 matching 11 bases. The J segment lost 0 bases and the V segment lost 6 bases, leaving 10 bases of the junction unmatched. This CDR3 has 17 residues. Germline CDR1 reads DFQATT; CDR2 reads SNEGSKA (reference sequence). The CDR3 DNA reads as TGCAGTGCCCTGACTAGCGGGGCCCAAAACTCCTACAATGAGCAGTTCTTC. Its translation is CSALTSGAQNSYNEQFF.

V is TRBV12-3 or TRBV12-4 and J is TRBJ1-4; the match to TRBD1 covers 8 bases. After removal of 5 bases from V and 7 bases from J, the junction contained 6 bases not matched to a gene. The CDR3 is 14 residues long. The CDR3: CASSVWTGFEKLFF. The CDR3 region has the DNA TGTGCCAGCAGTGTTTGGACAGGGTTTGAAAAACTGTTTTTT.

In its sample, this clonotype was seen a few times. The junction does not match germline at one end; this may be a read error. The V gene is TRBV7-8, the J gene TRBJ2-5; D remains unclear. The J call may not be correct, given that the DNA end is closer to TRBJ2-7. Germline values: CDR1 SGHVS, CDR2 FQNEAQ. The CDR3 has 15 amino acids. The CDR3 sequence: CASSLGFDTSYEQYF. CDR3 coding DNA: TGCGCCAGCAGCTTAGGATTTGACACATCCTACGAGCAGTACTTC.

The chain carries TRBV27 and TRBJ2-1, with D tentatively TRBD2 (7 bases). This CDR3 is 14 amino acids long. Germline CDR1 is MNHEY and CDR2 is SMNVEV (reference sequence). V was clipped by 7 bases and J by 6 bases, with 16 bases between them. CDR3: CASKRGGAVNEQFF. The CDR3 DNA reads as TGTGCCAGCAAACGCGGGGGCGCCGTCAATGAGCAGTTCTTC.

CDR3 sequence (DNA): TGTGCCAGCAGCCCAAGGGACGGGGGGCTCTTGGGCTACACCTTC. Protein product: CASSPRDGGLLGYTF. V usage is TRBV7-2 and J usage is TRBJ1-2, with TRBD1 as a possible D gene (6 bases). V lost 5 bases and J 8 bases, leaving 21 bases between the germline ends. Looked up from germline, CDR1 is SGHTA and CDR2 is FQGNSA. CDR3 size: 15 residues.

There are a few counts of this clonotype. The CDR3 region is CSAGYASGGPTDTQYF. CDR3 nucleotide sequence: TGCAGTGCGGGGTACGCCAGCGGGGGCCCCACGGATACGCAGTATTTT. The chain uses TRBV20-1 and TRBJ2-3; TRBD2 matches 8 bases. With 6 bases clipped from V and 6 bases from J, the junction kept 17 bases outside the gene matches. The germline CDR1 and CDR2 sequences are DFQATT and SNEGSKA (reference sequence). The CDR3 has 16 amino acids.

This CDR3 is CASRQNSQPQHF. CDR3 bases: TGTGCCAGCAGGCAAAATTCTCAGCCCCAGCATTTT. The chain links TRBV12-3 or TRBV12-4 to TRBJ1-5, with D hard to call. V shed 6 bases and J shed 6 bases, with 9 bases lying between them. This CDR3 is 12 amino acids long.

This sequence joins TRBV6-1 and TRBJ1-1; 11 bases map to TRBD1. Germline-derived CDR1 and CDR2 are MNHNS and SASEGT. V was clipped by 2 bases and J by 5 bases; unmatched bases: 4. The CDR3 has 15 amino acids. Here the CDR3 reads CASSERDRGFTEAFF. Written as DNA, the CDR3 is TGTGCCAGCAGTGAAAGGGACAGGGGGTTTACTGAAGCTTTCTTT.

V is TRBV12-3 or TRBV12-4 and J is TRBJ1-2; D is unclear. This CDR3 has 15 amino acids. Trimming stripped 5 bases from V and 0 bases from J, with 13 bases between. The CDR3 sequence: CASSRRRSANYGYTF. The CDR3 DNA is TGTGCCAGCAGTCGACGAAGGTCTGCTAACTATGGCTACACCTTC.

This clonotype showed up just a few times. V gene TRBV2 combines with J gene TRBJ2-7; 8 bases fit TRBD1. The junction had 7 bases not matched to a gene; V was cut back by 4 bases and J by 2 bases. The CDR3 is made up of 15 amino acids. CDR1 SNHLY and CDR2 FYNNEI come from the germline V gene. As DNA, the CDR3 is TGTGCCAGCAGTGTAGACAGGGGTATGACCTACGAGCAGTACTTC. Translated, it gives CASSVDRGMTYEQYF.

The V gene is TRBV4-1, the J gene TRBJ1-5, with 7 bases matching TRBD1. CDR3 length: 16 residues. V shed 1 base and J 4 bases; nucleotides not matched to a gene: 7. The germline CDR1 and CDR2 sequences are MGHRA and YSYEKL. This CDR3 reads CASSQGRGGGNQPQHF. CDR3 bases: TGCGCCAGCAGCCAAGGCAGGGGGGGAGGTAATCAGCCCCAGCATTTT.

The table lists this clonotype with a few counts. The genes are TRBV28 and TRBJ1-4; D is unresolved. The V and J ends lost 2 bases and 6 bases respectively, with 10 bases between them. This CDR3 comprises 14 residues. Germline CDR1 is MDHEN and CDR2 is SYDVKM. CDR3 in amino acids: CASSLRKGYEKLFF. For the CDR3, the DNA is TGTGCCAGCAGTTTACGTAAGGGCTATGAAAAACTGTTTTTT.

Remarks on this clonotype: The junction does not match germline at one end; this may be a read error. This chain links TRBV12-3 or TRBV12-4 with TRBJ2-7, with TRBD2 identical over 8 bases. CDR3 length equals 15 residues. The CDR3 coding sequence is TGTGCCAGCAGTTTATCGTTAGCGGGGAGCTACGAGCAGCACTTC. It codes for CASSLSLAGSYEQHF.

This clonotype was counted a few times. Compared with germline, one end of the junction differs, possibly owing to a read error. The CDR3 loop is CASSPSDSPSSEQYF. The CDR3 nucleotides are TGTGCCAGCAGCCCCTCGGACTCCCCTTCCTCCGAGCAGTACTTC. The V gene is TRBV12-3 or TRBV12-4, the J gene TRBJ2-5, with a tentative D call TRBD2 (5 bases). The J call may be mistaken, given a closer DNA end match to TRBJ2-7. The CDR3 contains 15 residues.

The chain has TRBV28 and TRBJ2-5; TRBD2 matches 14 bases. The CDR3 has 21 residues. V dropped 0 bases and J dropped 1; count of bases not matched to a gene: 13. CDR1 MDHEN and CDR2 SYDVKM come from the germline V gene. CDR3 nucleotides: TGTGCCAGCAGTTTATGGTCGTGGACTAGCGGGGGGAAAGGGGTCCAAGAGACCCAGTACTTC. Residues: CASSLWSWTSGGKGVQETQYF.

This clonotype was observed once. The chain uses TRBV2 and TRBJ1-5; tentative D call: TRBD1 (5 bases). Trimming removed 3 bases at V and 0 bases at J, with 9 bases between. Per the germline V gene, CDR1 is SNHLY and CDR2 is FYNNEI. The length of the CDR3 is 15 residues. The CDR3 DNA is TGTGCCAGCAGTGAGGAGGGGATTAGCAATCAGCCCCAGCATTTT. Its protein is CASSEEGISNQPQHF. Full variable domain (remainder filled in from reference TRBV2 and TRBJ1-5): EPEVTQTPSHQVTQMGQEVILRCVPISNHLYFYWYRQILGQKVEFLVSFYNNEISEKSEIFDDQFSVERPDGSNFTLKIRSTKLEDSAMYFCASSEEGISNQPQHFGDGTRLSIL.

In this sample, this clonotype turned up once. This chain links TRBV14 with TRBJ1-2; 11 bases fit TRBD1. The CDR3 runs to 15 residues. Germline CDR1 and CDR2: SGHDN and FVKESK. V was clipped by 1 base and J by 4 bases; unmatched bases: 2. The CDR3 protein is CASSQAGQGAYGYTF. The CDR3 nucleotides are TGTGCCAGCAGCCAAGCCGGACAGGGGGCCTATGGCTACACCTTC.

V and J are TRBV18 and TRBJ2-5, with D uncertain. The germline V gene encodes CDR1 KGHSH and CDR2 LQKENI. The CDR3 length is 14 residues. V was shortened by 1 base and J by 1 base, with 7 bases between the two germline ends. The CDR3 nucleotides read TGTGCCAGCTCACCACAAGGTATCCAAGAGACCCAGTACTTC. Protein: CASSPQGIQETQYF. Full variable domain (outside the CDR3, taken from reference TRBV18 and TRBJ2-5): NAGVMQNPRHLVRRRGQEARLRCSPMKGHSHVYWYRQLPEEGLKFMVYLQKENIIDESGMPKERFSAEFPKEGPSILRIQQVVRGDSAAYFCASSPQGIQETQYFGPGTRLLVL.